A selection of T cell receptor beta chains follows, all from one sample in a study of CD8+CD57+ T cells in acquired aplastic anemia. TCRdb analysed the reads with MiXCR anew, one entry per CDR3 protein. In the table there are 150,000 to 200,000 distinct CDR3 sequences, 64% of which are singletons. Sample: sorted CD4+, CD8+, or CD8+CD57+ T cells (not recorded which) from PBMCs. These TCRs come from a human donor with severe aplastic anemia or a healthy control (not recorded which). Each CDR3 is given without its conserved first and last residue. The D gene is left open where the match is weak.

TRBV2	TRBJ1-3	TRBD1	ASRDRDRVGNTIY
TRBV5-5	TRBJ2-7	TRBD1	ASSLGGQGFYEQY
TRBV7-2	TRBJ1-2	NA	ASSLGWQDNYGYT
TRBV19	TRBJ2-3	TRBD2	ASRAGGTDTQY
TRBV20-1	TRBJ2-7	NA	SARDSPSYEQY
TRBV9	TRBJ1-6	TRBD1	ASSQGQVSPLH
TRBV7-2	TRBJ2-1	NA	ASSLSYTNEQF
TRBV7-9	TRBJ1-1	NA	ASAGFVRVGNTEAF
TRBV7-6	TRBJ2-1	TRBD1	ASSLRAFGQGNNEQF
TRBV29-1	TRBJ2-7	TRBD2	SASGEGYEQY
TRBV9	TRBJ2-7	TRBD1	ASSVEQGAIEQY
TRBV7-9	TRBJ2-7	NA	ASSEGRGSGEQY
TRBV7-9	TRBJ2-1	TRBD2	ASSLGLAGEQF
TRBV29-1	TRBJ1-1	NA	SGPTTGRGPEAF
TRBV6-5	TRBJ2-7	TRBD1	ASSYSRQGVNEQY
TRBV10-1	TRBJ1-1	TRBD1	ASSEPGQGRTEAF
TRBV7-9	TRBJ1-6	TRBD1	ASSRLQGLESPLH
TRBV2	TRBJ1-3	NA	ASSEAQSGNTIY
TRBV20-1	TRBJ2-7	NA	SARDQRGATYEQY
TRBV12-3/TRBV12-4	TRBJ2-1	NA	ASSPGPPDDEQF
TRBV29-1	TRBJ2-1	TRBD2	SVKPGLGVNEQF
TRBV9	TRBJ2-1	NA	ASSVSAATYNEQF
TRBV19	TRBJ2-1	NA	ASSNYNEQF
TRBV11-2	TRBJ2-7	TRBD2	ASSSVAGGHEQY
TRBV7-9	TRBJ2-7	NA	ASSLEGRPFDEQY
TRBV19	TRBJ2-2	NA	ASKDGPTGELF
TRBV13	TRBJ1-1	NA	ASSLSWLPEAF
TRBV20-1	TRBJ2-7	NA	SDGMGEQY
TRBV29-1	TRBJ2-1	TRBD1	SVVWTGDAEQF